A selection of T cell receptor beta chains follows, all from one sample in a study of PD-1 blockade in classical Hodgkin lymphoma. The data were produced by immunoSEQ multiplex PCR, yet TCRdb's version contains in-frame clones alone and is incomplete. Seen here are 30,000 to 45,000 clones, roughly two thirds observed once, and the top ten hold 14%. The sample was peripheral blood mononuclear cells (PBMCs), taken before the second cycle of nivolumab. The receptors were gathered from a human donor with classical Hodgkin lymphoma. Both conserved end residues are part of each CDR3. Each record gives: V gene, D gene, J gene, clone size, CDR3 protein, CDR3 DNA. The D gene is left open where the match is weak. Some rows have no size entry. The others give once, few or many, or a class for an expanded clone.

TRBV5-1	TRBD1	TRBJ2-3	NA	CASSQTRTGEGTDTQYF	TGCGCCAGCAGCCAAACCCGGACAGGGGAGGGCACAGATACGCAGTATTTT
TRBV4-3	NA	TRBJ2-7	NA	CASSQDLVREQYF	TGCGCCAGCAGCCAAGATTTAGTGCGCGAGCAGTACTTC
TRBV5-1	TRBD2	TRBJ2-7	NA	CASSLAGGRADEQYF	TGCGCCAGCAGCTTGGCCGGCGGGAGGGCAGACGAGCAGTACTTC
TRBV28	TRBD1	TRBJ2-7	once	CASSFSGGGYEQYF	TGTGCCAGCAGTTTCTCAGGGGGCGGATACGAGCAGTACTTC
TRBV7-3	TRBD1	TRBJ2-2	NA	CASSKFQGANTGELFF	TGTGCCAGCAGCAAATTTCAGGGGGCAAACACCGGGGAGCTGTTTTTT
TRBV5-1	NA	TRBJ2-7	NA	CASSHREVSYEQYF	TGCGCCAGCAGTCACAGGGAGGTCTCCTACGAGCAGTACTTC
TRBV10-2	NA	TRBJ2-2	NA	CASTGTVNTGELFF	TGCGCCAGTACCGGGACTGTTAACACCGGGGAGCTGTTTTTT
TRBV2	NA	TRBJ1-2	NA	CASSGQALANYGYTF	TGTGCCAGCAGTGGACAGGCCCTGGCTAACTATGGCTACACCTTC
TRBV4-2	NA	TRBJ1-4	NA	CASSQGGRSTEKLFF	TGTGCCAGCAGCCAAGGTGGCAGGAGTACAGAAAAACTGTTTTTT
TRBV9	NA	TRBJ2-2	NA	CASSAQIGSSGELFF	TGTGCCAGCAGCGCACAGATCGGTAGTTCCGGGGAGCTGTTTTTT
TRBV6-7	NA	TRBJ2-2	NA	CASSNLKSSRNTGELFF	TGTGCCAGCAGTAATCTTAAGTCTAGCAGGAACACCGGGGAGCTGTTTTTT
TRBV6-1	TRBD2	TRBJ2-5	NA	CASSFLAVAGETQYF	TGTGCCAGCAGTTTCCTAGCGGTTGCAGGAGAGACCCAGTACTTC
TRBV6-1	TRBD1	TRBJ2-1	NA	CASSPTGAYNEQFF	TGTGCCAGCAGTCCGACAGGGGCCTACAATGAGCAGTTCTTC
TRBV7-8	TRBD2	TRBJ2-7	once	CASSLKRGASYEQYF	TGTGCCAGCAGCCTAAAGCGGGGGGCCTCCTACGAGCAGTACTTC
TRBV27	TRBD2	TRBJ2-1	NA	CASRAGRGFYNEQFF	TGTGCCAGCAGAGCTGGGCGGGGGTTCTACAATGAGCAGTTCTTC
TRBV15	NA	TRBJ2-7	NA	CATSREALSSYEQYF	TGTGCCACCAGCAGAGAGGCCCTCAGCTCCTACGAGCAGTACTTC
TRBV10-2	NA	TRBJ2-3	NA	CASSSFTDTQYF	TGCGCCAGCAGTTCTTTCACAGATACGCAGTATTTT
TRBV19	TRBD1	TRBJ2-7	many	CASTGGYEQYF	TGTGCCAGTACAGGGGGCTACGAGCAGTACTTC
TRBV30	NA	TRBJ1-2	once	CAWTRQAGGHGYTF	TGTGCCTGGACCCGACAGGCGGGGGGCCATGGCTACACCTTC
TRBV6-5	NA	TRBJ1-2	NA	CASSQGFGYGYTF	TGTGCCAGCAGCCAGGGCTTTGGCTATGGCTACACCTTC
TRBV7-9	TRBD2	TRBJ2-1	NA	CASYENSGRNYNEQFF	TGTGCCAGCTATGAAAATAGCGGGAGAAATTACAATGAGCAGTTCTTC
TRBV5-1	NA	TRBJ2-1	NA	CASSAAENFGYNEQFF	TGCGCCAGCAGCGCCGCTGAAAACTTTGGATACAATGAGCAGTTCTTC
TRBV30	TRBD2	TRBJ2-7	once	CAWSVGTSGRREQYF	TGTGCCTGGAGTGTCGGGACTAGCGGTCGTCGCGAGCAGTACTTC
TRBV4-2	TRBD1	TRBJ2-7	NA	CASSPNRDRGPSYEQYF	TGTGCCAGCAGCCCGAACCGGGACAGGGGGCCCTCCTACGAGCAGTACTTC
TRBV2	NA	TRBJ1-6	NA	CASSFQGGSPLHF	TGTGCCAGCAGCTTCCAGGGTGGGTCACCCCTCCACTTT
TRBV6-5	NA	TRBJ1-2	NA	CASSYSGQSYGYTF	TGTGCCAGCAGTTACTCCGGACAGAGCTATGGCTACACCTTC
TRBV4-2	NA	TRBJ2-7	NA	CASSQGGVLGDEQYF	TGTGCCAGCAGCCAAGGGGGCGTACTTGGTGATGAGCAGTACTTC
TRBV7-9	NA	TRBJ2-7	NA	CASSLTGINEQYF	TGTGCCAGCAGCCTTACGGGGATCAACGAGCAGTACTTC
TRBV2	TRBD2	TRBJ2-5	NA	CASSLRLAGGRRETQYF	TGTGCCAGCAGTTTGAGACTAGCGGGGGGGCGGAGAGAGACCCAGTACTTC
TRBV7-2	TRBD1	TRBJ1-5	NA	CASSLRTGQNQPQHF	TGTGCCAGCAGCCTGAGGACAGGGCAGAATCAGCCCCAGCATTTT
TRBV2	TRBD1	TRBJ1-5	NA	CASSEWARRTGSTSHQPQHF	TGTGCCAGCAGTGAATGGGCTCGGAGGACAGGGAGCACCTCACATCAGCCCCAGCATTTT
TRBV19	NA	TRBJ1-1	NA	CASRVGRLNTEAFF	TGTGCCAGTAGGGTAGGCAGGCTAAACACTGAAGCTTTCTTT
TRBV28	TRBD2	TRBJ2-1	NA	CASKAGLAYANEQFF	TGTGCCAGCAAGGCGGGACTAGCGTACGCCAATGAGCAGTTCTTC
TRBV5-4	TRBD2	TRBJ2-3	once	CASSFSSGGPDTQYF	TGTGCCAGCAGCTTTTCTAGCGGGGGGCCAGATACGCAGTATTTT
TRBV28	NA	TRBJ2-2	NA	CASSPIEGELTGELFF	TGTGCCAGCAGTCCTATTGAAGGGGAACTAACCGGGGAGCTGTTTTTT
TRBV6-6	NA	TRBJ1-3	NA	CASLGIAGNTIYF	TGTGCCAGCCTGGGCATCGCGGGAAACACCATATATTTT
TRBV6-1	TRBD1	TRBJ2-7	NA	CASNQGQVVRNEQYF	TGTGCCAGCAATCAGGGACAGGTTGTTAGGAACGAGCAGTACTTC
TRBV28	TRBD2	TRBJ2-7	NA	CASRVAGGSYEQYF	TGTGCCAGCAGGGTGGCGGGAGGGTCCTACGAGCAGTACTTC
TRBV28	TRBD1	TRBJ1-2	NA	CASSSGTGVFYGYTF	TGTGCCAGCAGTTCGGGGACAGGGGTATTCTATGGCTACACCTTC
TRBV7-2	TRBD1	TRBJ1-2	NA	CASSLLGTGGFLNGYTF	TGTGCCAGCAGCTTACTAGGGACAGGGGGCTTTTTAAATGGCTACACCTTC
TRBV19	TRBD1	TRBJ1-2	NA	CASRLQGAGGYTF	TGTGCCAGTAGATTACAGGGGGCGGGTGGCTACACCTTC
TRBV4-1	NA	TRBJ1-2	NA	CASSQADSYGYTF	TGCGCCAGCAGCCAAGCTGACAGCTATGGCTACACCTTC
TRBV10-3	TRBD1	TRBJ1-4	few	CAISERTGAYEKLFF	TGTGCCATCAGTGAGCGCACAGGGGCCTATGAAAAACTGTTTTTT
TRBV6-5	NA	TRBJ1-4	NA	CASSYSTGVGEKLFF	TGTGCCAGCAGTTACTCGACCGGGGTTGGGGAAAAACTGTTTTTT
TRBV4-3	NA	TRBJ1-1	NA	CASSQSFRGRGTEAFF	TGCGCCAGCAGCCAATCCTTTCGGGGGCGAGGCACTGAAGCTTTCTTT
TRBV7-8	NA	TRBJ2-7	NA	CASSLVYEQYF	TGTGCCAGCAGCTTAGTCTACGAGCAGTACTTC
TRBV7-3	TRBD2	TRBJ2-7	NA	CATQLNPTGTSAYEQYF	TGTGCCACCCAGCTTAATCCAACCGGGACTAGCGCCTACGAGCAGTACTTC
TRBV11-1	NA	TRBJ2-7	few	CASSLDGHVGAYEQYF	TGTGCCAGCAGCTTAGATGGTCATGTGGGAGCCTACGAGCAGTACTTC
TRBV18	TRBD2	TRBJ2-3	NA	CASSGLADTDTQYF	TGTGCCAGCTCAGGACTAGCGGACACAGATACGCAGTATTTT
TRBV5-1	NA	TRBJ1-1	many	CASQSGGLNTEAFF	TGCGCCAGCCAGTCGGGGGGCCTGAACACTGAAGCTTTCTTT
TRBV4-3	TRBD2	TRBJ2-2	few	CASSSVALAGGQTGELFF	TGCGCCAGCAGCTCTGTCGCCCTAGCGGGGGGCCAAACCGGGGAGCTGTTTTTT
TRBV11-2	NA	TRBJ2-1	NA	CASSSSSKQFF	TGTGCCAGCAGCTCTAGCTCCAAGCAGTTCTTC
TRBV18	NA	TRBJ2-3	NA	CASSPQRDRLTDTQYF	TGTGCCAGCTCACCACAGCGGGACAGGCTCACAGATACGCAGTATTTT
TRBV6-4	TRBD2	TRBJ2-5	NA	CASSTSGGETQYF	TGTGCCAGCTCAACTAGCGGAGGGGAGACCCAGTACTTC
TRBV10-3	TRBD2	TRBJ2-7	NA	CAISGSGGIEQYF	TGTGCCATCAGCGGGTCGGGAGGCATCGAGCAGTACTTC
TRBV6-5	TRBD2	TRBJ2-7	NA	CASSAGGSYEQYF	TGTGCCAGCAGCGCCGGGGGGAGCTACGAGCAGTACTTC